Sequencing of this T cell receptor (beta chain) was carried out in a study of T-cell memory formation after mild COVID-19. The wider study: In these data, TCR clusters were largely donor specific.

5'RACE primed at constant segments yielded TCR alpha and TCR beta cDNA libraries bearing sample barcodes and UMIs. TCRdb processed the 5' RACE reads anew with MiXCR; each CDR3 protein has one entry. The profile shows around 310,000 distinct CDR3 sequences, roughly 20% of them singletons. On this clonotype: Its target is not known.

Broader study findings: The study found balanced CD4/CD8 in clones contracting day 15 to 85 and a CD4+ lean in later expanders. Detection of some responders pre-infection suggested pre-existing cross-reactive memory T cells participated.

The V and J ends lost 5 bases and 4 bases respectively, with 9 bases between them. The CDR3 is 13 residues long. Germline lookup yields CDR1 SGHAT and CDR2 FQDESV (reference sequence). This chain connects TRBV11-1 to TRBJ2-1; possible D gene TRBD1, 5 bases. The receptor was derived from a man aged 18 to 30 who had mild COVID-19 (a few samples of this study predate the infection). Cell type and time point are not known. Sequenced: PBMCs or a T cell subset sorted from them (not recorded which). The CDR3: CASSPGLYNEQFF. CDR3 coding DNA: TGTGCCAGCAGCCCAGGGCTTTACAATGAGCAGTTCTTC.